The next 20 T cell receptor beta chains were all read from a single sample in a study of technical replicates of blood from several donors. Sequencing used immunoSEQ multiplex PCR; TCRdb keeps in-frame clones, though not all of them. This table holds about 81,000 clones, roughly 95% found once. Sequencing input: T cells isolated from PBMCs. The receptor set was obtained from a human donor in good health.

This chain links TRBV29-1 with TRBJ2-3, with TRBD2 matching 9 bases. The germline CDR1 and CDR2 sequences are SQVTM and ANQGSEA. J lost 3 bases, V lost 7 bases, and 5 bases had no gene match. CDR3 size: 13 residues. CDR3 amino acids: CSALSGRTDTQYF. CDR3 sequence (DNA): TGCAGCGCTCTCAGCGGGAGGACAGATACGCAGTATTTT.

V usage is TRBV9 and J usage is TRBJ2-5; 7 bases align to TRBD2. The CDR3 length is 16 residues. V shed 1 base and J 1 base; nucleotides not matched to a gene: 7. Per germline, CDR1 SGDLS and CDR2 YYNGEE. The CDR3 DNA reads TGTGCCAGCAGCGTATCCGTGGGGGAGGGCCAAGAGACCCAGTACTTC. It specifies CASSVSVGEGQETQYF.

The chain is built from TRBV7-3 and TRBJ2-1; TRBD2 aligns across 9 bases. The germline V gene has CDR1 SGHTA and CDR2 FQGTGA. The junction had 7 bases not matched to a gene; V was cut back by 5 bases and J by 5 bases. The CDR3 consists of 15 residues. This chain's CDR3 is CASSRGLAGNNEQFF. CDR3 nucleotides: TGTGCCAGCAGCCGGGGACTAGCAGGAAACAATGAGCAGTTCTTC.

This chain's CDR3 is CASSEGQPYEQYF. Here the CDR3 DNA reads TGTGCCAGCAGTGAGGGACAGCCCTACGAGCAGTACTTC. The gene calls are TRBV6-1 and TRBJ2-7; 7 bases are a match to TRBD1. V was clipped by 3 bases and J by 2 bases; unmatched bases: 1. This CDR3 comprises 13 residues. Germline CDR1 is MNHNS and CDR2 is SASEGT.

The chain carries TRBV5-6 and TRBJ2-3; 7 positions agree with TRBD2. Germline V lookup: CDR1 SGHDT, CDR2 YYEEEE. V was pared by 3 bases and J by 4 bases, with 8 bases of the junction left unmatched. The CDR3 covers 15 residues. For the CDR3, the DNA is TGTGCCAGCAGCTGGGGCGGGAGCATGCCAGATACGCAGTATTTT. Protein product: CASSWGGSMPDTQYF.

V and J are TRBV5-1 and TRBJ2-7; 9 nucleotides line up with TRBD2. The germline V gene has CDR1 SGHRS and CDR2 YFSETQ. The CDR3 runs 19 residues. With V trimmed by 4 bases and J by 3 bases, 20 bases remained unmatched. In DNA, the CDR3 is TGCGCCAGCAGCCCCAAGGGTTTTACTAGCGGGCGCGGGTTCTACGAGCAGTACTTC. It encodes CASSPKGFTSGRGFYEQYF.

V is TRBV28 and J is TRBJ2-5; TRBD2 aligns across 10 bases. CDR3 length equals 16 residues. The trim removed 4 bases at V and 5 bases at J, leaving 10 bases unmatched. The germline V gene has CDR1 MDHEN and CDR2 SYDVKM. This CDR3 is CASSSPEAGGLETQYF. In DNA form, the CDR3 reads TGTGCCAGCAGTTCCCCCGAAGCGGGAGGGCTTGAGACCCAGTACTTC.

This chain uses TRBV2 with TRBJ2-7, with 9 bases aligning to TRBD1. V lost 8 bases to trimming and J lost 3 bases; unmatched junction nucleotides: 5. The CDR3 sequence is 13 residues long. The germline gives CDR1 SNHLY, CDR2 FYNNEI. CDR3 DNA: TGTGCCAGCGACAGGACAGGGGTCTACGAGCAGTACTTC. It translates to CASDRTGVYEQYF.

This rearrangement joins TRBV7-2 to TRBJ1-2; TRBD1 agrees at 9 bases. Germline loops: CDR1 SGHTA, CDR2 FQGNSA. The length of the CDR3 is 12 residues. Losses at the gene ends were 5 bases for V and 14 bases for J; bases not matched to a gene: 9. Here the CDR3 DNA reads TGTGCCAGCAGCACCTCCGGGACAGGGTCGACCTTC. Translated, it gives CASSTSGTGSTF.

The chain recombines TRBV25-1 with TRBJ2-7; TRBD1 matches at 9 bases. V gave up 1 base and J gave up 0 bases; unmatched junction bases: 1. The CDR3 contains 15 residues. Germline V lookup: CDR1 MGHDK, CDR2 SYGVNS. The CDR3 nucleotides read TGTGCCAGCAGTGAATTGGGACAGGGCTCCTACGAGCAGTACTTC. It yields the protein CASSELGQGSYEQYF.

This clone was picked up one time. The V call is TRBV6-1, the J call TRBJ1-1; D ambiguous. Germline V lookup: CDR1 MNHNS, CDR2 SASEGT. This CDR3 has 14 residues. V lost 7 bases and J lost 3, with 15 bases in between. DNA for the CDR3: TGTGCCAGCACTCCCTTGAAGAGTTACACTGAAGCTTTCTTT. Its protein product is CASTPLKSYTEAFF.

The chain employs TRBV5-6 and TRBJ1-2; 8 bases are a match to TRBD1. CDR3 length: 14 residues. J lost 5 bases, V lost 4 bases, and 7 bases had no gene match. Germline V gene sequence: CDR1 SGHDT, CDR2 YYEEEE. The CDR3 sequence: CASSPEQGGYGYTF. The CDR3 nucleotides read TGTGCCAGCAGCCCGGAACAGGGGGGGTATGGCTACACCTTC. Full variable domain (missing parts from reference TRBV5-6 and TRBJ1-2): DAGVTQSPTHLIKTRGQQVTLRCSPKSGHDTVSWYQQALGQGPQFIFQYYEEEERQRGNFPDRFSGHQFPNYSSELNVNALLLGDSALYLCASSPEQGGYGYTFGSGTRLTVV.

In its sample, this clone was seen once. The chain joins TRBV27 to TRBJ2-1; 8 bases are a match to TRBD2. The CDR3 spans 15 residues. With 5 bases clipped from V and 0 bases from J, the junction kept 3 bases outside the gene matches. The V gene's germline CDR1 is MNHEY and CDR2 SMNVEV (reference sequence). The CDR3 sequence is CASSPGTSSYNEQFF. CDR3 sequence (DNA): TGTGCCAGCAGTCCCGGGACTAGCTCCTACAATGAGCAGTTCTTC.

The chain couples TRBV2 to TRBJ2-3; TRBD1 matches at 10 bases. This CDR3 has 14 amino acids. Germline CDR1 SNHLY, CDR2 FYNNEI. The trim removed 3 bases at V and 6 bases at J, leaving 3 bases unmatched. The CDR3 is CASSEGQGPDTQYF. CDR3 in DNA: TGTGCCAGCAGTGAGGGACAGGGGCCCGATACGCAGTATTTT.

This chain connects TRBV7-9 to TRBJ2-5, with 7 bases aligning to TRBD1. This CDR3 comprises 15 residues. Germline CDR1 and CDR2: SEHNR and FQNEAQ (reference sequence). With 5 bases clipped from V and 3 bases from J, the junction kept 9 bases outside the gene matches. The CDR3 sequence is CASSRAPTGKETQYF. As DNA, the CDR3 is TGTGCCAGCAGCCGAGCGCCGACAGGGAAAGAGACCCAGTACTTC.

The V gene is TRBV7-2, the J gene TRBJ2-7; 10 bases match TRBD2. V lost 1 base to trimming and J lost 5 bases; unmatched junction nucleotides: 2. The CDR3 extends over 14 amino acids. Germline V gives CDR1 SGHTA, CDR2 FQGNSA. CDR3 sequence: CASSLVGTSDEQYF. The CDR3 DNA is TGTGCCAGCAGCTTAGTGGGGACTAGCGACGAGCAGTACTTC.

CDR3 loop: CASSIFGQLEKLFF. The CDR3 DNA reads as TGTGCCAGTAGTATTTTTGGACAGCTCGAAAAACTGTTTTTT. The chain joins TRBV19 to TRBJ1-4; D may be TRBD1 (6 bases). The germline V gene encodes CDR1 LNHDA and CDR2 SQIVND (reference sequence). The ends were cut back, 3 bases at V and 8 bases at J, with 13 bases in the middle. The CDR3 has 14 residues.

This clone has just one count. This chain joins TRBV30 and TRBJ2-3; D might be TRBD2 (7 bases). V shed 4 bases and J shed 1 base, with 15 bases lying between them. The CDR3 has 15 amino acids. Germline V gene lookup returns CDR1 GTSNPN and CDR2 SVGIG (reference sequence). CDR3 DNA sequence: TGTGCCTGGATGAAAGGGGGGGGACGCACAGATACGCAGTATTTT. It is translated as CAWMKGGGRTDTQYF.

The rearrangement links TRBV29-1 to TRBJ1-2; the D gene is possibly TRBD1 (6 bases). Deletions cut 3 bases from V and 3 bases from J, with 20 bases between. Germline loops: CDR1 SQVTM, CDR2 ANQGSEA. The CDR3 is 16 amino acids. CDR3 nucleotides: TGCAGCGTTGATTGGGACACCAACCCCCCAGACTATGGCTACACCTTC. It codes for CSVDWDTNPPDYGYTF.

This chain connects TRBV10-3 to TRBJ2-2, with D maybe TRBD2 (7 bases). Deletions cut 3 bases from V and 4 bases from J, with 9 bases between. CDR3 length: 14 residues. The germline V gene has CDR1 ENHRY and CDR2 SYGVKD. The CDR3: CAISEGGGTGELFF. DNA of the CDR3: TGTGCCATCAGTGAAGGGGGGGGCACCGGGGAGCTGTTTTTT.